These T cell receptor beta chains were read from a single sample in a study of T cells in Graves' hyperthyroidism and ophthalmopathy. TCRdb reprocessed the multiplex PCR reads via MiXCR and lists one record per CDR3 protein. The table lists about 610,000 distinct CDR3 sequences, roughly 15% of them singletons. Material for sequencing was blood. These receptors originate from a middle-aged woman with Graves' ophthalmopathy. Each CDR3 is given with its conserved first and last residue. Each record gives: clone size, J gene, D gene, V gene, CDR3 protein, CDR3 DNA. A D gene is named only where the DNA matches it firmly. Part of the rows lack a size; the others show once, few, many or a class for expanded clones.

many | TRBJ2-7 | . | TRBV12-3/TRBV12-4 | CASSFGDEQYF | TGTGCCAGCAGTTTTGGTGATGAGCAGTACTTC
. | TRBJ2-7 | . | TRBV7-2 | CASSQDNGGSYEQYF | TGTGCCAGCAGCCAAGACAACGGCGGAAGCTACGAGCAGTACTTC
many | TRBJ1-2 | . | TRBV5-1 | CASSFQTGSYGYTF | TGCGCCAGCAGCTTCCAGACGGGGTCCTATGGCTACACCTTC
once | TRBJ2-5 | TRBD2 | TRBV20-1 | CSARDRLAGAETQYF | TGCAGTGCTAGAGACCGCCTAGCGGGAGCAGAGACCCAGTACTTC
many | TRBJ2-3 | . | TRBV6-2/TRBV6-3 | CASSHSYGADTQYF | TGTGCCAGCAGCCACTCCTATGGGGCAGATACGCAGTATTTT
many | TRBJ2-7 | . | TRBV20-1 | CSARFIGTPSYEQYF | TGCAGTGCTAGGTTTATTGGGACCCCGTCCTACGAGCAGTACTTC
many | TRBJ1-1 | . | TRBV28 | CASSSTTRMNTEAFF | TGTGCCAGCAGTTCGACCACACGAATGAACACTGAAGCTTTCTTT
few | TRBJ2-2 | TRBD2 | TRBV2 | CASGVGGRGTGELFF | TGTGCCAGCGGGGTCGGCGGGAGGGGCACCGGGGAGCTGTTTTTT
. | TRBJ1-2 | TRBD1 | TRBV20-1 | CSSGQGLYGYTF | TGCAGTTCTGGACAGGGTCTCTATGGCTACACCTTC
. | TRBJ1-5 | . | TRBV28 | CASSLGFRSNQPQHF | TGTGCCAGCAGCCTGGGGTTCCGTAGCAATCAGCCCCAGCATTTT
many | TRBJ2-5 | . | TRBV18 | CASSPLWRARDETQYF | TGTGCCAGCTCACCACTGTGGCGAGCCAGGGATGAGACCCAGTACTTC
many | TRBJ1-5 | . | TRBV6-5 | CASSYEGAGQPQHF | TGTGCCAGCAGTTACGAAGGGGCTGGGCAGCCCCAGCATTTT
few | TRBJ1-5 | TRBD1 | TRBV28 | CASSSSGQVNQPQHF | TGTGCCAGCAGTTCCAGCGGACAGGTCAATCAGCCCCAGCATTTT
many | TRBJ1-2 | TRBD1 | TRBV6-2/TRBV6-3 | CASRPGQGLHKYGYTF | TGTGCCAGCAGACCGGGACAGGGACTCCATAAGTATGGCTACACCTTC
many | TRBJ2-5 | TRBD1 | TRBV12-3/TRBV12-4 | CASSPRDRGIETQYF | TGTGCCAGCAGTCCCCGGGACAGGGGCATCGAGACCCAGTACTTC
once | TRBJ1-5 | TRBD1 | TRBV6-1 | CASTGDRAGNQPQHF | TGTGCCAGCACCGGGGACAGGGCGGGCAATCAGCCCCAGCATTTT
many | TRBJ2-7 | TRBD1 | TRBV14 | CASSQDRGQGSYEQYF | TGTGCCAGCAGCCAAGATCGGGGACAGGGTTCCTACGAGCAGTACTTC
many | TRBJ2-7 | . | TRBV6-5 | CASSYGRGYEQYF | TGCGCCAGCAGCTATGGCAGGGGCTACGAGCAGTACTTC
. | TRBJ1-5 | . | TRBV6-2/TRBV6-3 | CASSHELGSADQPQHF | TGTGCCAGCAGTCACGAGCTGGGATCCGCCGACCAGCCCCAGCATTTT
few | TRBJ2-4 | . | TRBV20-1 | CSATVDALTKNIQYF | TGCAGTGCTACGGTAGATGCCCTAACCAAAAACATTCAGTACTTC
. | TRBJ1-5 | . | TRBV6-1 | CASRMGLGDTQPQHF | TGTGCCAGCAGGATGGGACTTGGGGATACTCAGCCCCAGCATTTT
. | TRBJ2-5 | TRBD2 | TRBV5-1 | CASSKTTSDQETQYF | TGCGCCAGCAGCAAAACGACTAGCGACCAAGAGACCCAGTACTTC
. | TRBJ2-5 | TRBD2 | TRBV20-1 | CSATPGLAGVETQYF | TGCAGTGCTACCCCGGGACTAGCGGGAGTGGAGACCCAGTACTTC
many | TRBJ2-7 | . | TRBV7-2 | CASSLVNDDEQYF | TGTGCCAGCAGCTTAGTGAACGATGACGAGCAGTACTTC
few | TRBJ1-1 | . | TRBV6-5 | CASSSGVGYTEAFF | TGTGCCAGCAGTTCAGGGGTAGGGTACACTGAAGCTTTCTTT
many | TRBJ1-1 | . | TRBV2 | CASMWGVNTEAFF | TGTGCCAGCATGTGGGGCGTGAACACTGAAGCTTTCTTT
many | TRBJ2-7 | TRBD2 | TRBV2 | CASSVGTSSYEQYF | TGTGCCAGCAGTGTGGGGACTAGCTCCTACGAGCAGTACTTC